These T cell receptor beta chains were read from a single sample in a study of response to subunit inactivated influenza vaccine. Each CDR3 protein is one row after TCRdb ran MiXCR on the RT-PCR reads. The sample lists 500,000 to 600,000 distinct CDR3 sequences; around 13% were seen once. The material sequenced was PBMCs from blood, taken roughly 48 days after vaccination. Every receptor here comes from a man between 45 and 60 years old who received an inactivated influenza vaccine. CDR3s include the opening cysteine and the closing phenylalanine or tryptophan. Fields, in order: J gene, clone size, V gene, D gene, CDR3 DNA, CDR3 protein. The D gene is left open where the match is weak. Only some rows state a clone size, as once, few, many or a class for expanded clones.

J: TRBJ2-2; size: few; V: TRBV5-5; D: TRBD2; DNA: TGTGCCAGCAGGCAACCGGGACTAGCGACCGGGGAGCTGTTTTTT; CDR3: CASRQPGLATGELFF
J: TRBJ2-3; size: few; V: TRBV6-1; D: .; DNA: TGTGCCAGCAGAATTGACAGCAGTTTCTATGATACGCAGTATTTT; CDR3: CASRIDSSFYDTQYF
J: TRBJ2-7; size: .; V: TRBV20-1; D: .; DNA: TGCAGTGCGAGCCCCGGGACTGCTTCCTACGAGCAGTACTTC; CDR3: CSASPGTASYEQYF
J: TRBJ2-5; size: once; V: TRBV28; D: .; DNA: TGTGCCAGCAGCCGACCCCCCCAAGAGACCCAGTACTTC; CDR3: CASSRPPQETQYF
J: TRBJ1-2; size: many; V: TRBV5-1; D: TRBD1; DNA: TGCGCCAGCAGCTCGTCCTTTACAGGGGATCACGGCTACACCTTC; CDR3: CASSSSFTGDHGYTF
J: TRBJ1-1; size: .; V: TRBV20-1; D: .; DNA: TGCAGGAGGCGTGGACAAGCGAACACTGAAGCTTTCTTT; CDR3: CRRRGQANTEAFF
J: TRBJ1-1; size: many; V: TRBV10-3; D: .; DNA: TGTGCCATCAGTGAGAAACAGGGTAAGCACACTGAAGCTTTCTTT; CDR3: CAISEKQGKHTEAFF
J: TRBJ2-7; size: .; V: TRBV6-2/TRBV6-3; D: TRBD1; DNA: TGTGCCAGCAGACGGGACAGAACCTACGAGCAGTACTTC; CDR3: CASRRDRTYEQYF
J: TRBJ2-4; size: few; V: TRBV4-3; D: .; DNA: TGCGCCAGCAGCCAAGATCTACTAGTTGGGTTAGCCAAAAACATTCAGTACTTC; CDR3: CASSQDLLVGLAKNIQYF
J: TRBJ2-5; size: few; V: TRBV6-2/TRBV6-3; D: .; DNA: TGTGCCAGCAGTTACTACGGGACAAACCAAGAGACCCAGTACTTC; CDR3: CASSYYGTNQETQYF
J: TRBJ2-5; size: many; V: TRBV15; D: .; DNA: TGTGCCACCAGCAGAGATATTGGGGTGCGTACCCGACAAGAGACCCAGTACTTC; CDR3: CATSRDIGVRTRQETQYF
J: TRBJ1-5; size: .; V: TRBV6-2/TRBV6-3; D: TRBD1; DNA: TGTGCCAGCAGTTACTCGATCGCCAGGGGGCTGGATCAGCCCCAGCATTTT; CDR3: CASSYSIARGLDQPQHF
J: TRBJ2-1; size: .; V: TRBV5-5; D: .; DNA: TGTGCCAGCAGCTTGATCTTCCCGGACATCAGGGGGAGGAATGAGCAGTTCTTC; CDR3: CASSLIFPDIRGRNEQFF
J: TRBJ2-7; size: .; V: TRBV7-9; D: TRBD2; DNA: TGTGCCAGCAGCCTCACCCGAGCGGGAGGATCCTACGAGCAGTACTTC; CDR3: CASSLTRAGGSYEQYF
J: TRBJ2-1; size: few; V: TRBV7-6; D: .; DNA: TGTGCCAGCAGCTTACGGCAGGCCTCCTACAATGAGCAGTTCTTC; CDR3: CASSLRQASYNEQFF
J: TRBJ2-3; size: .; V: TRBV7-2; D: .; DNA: TGTGCCAGCAGCTTATACGACAGACTCACAGATACGCAGTATTTT; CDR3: CASSLYDRLTDTQYF
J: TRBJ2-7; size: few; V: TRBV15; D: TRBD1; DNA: TGTGCCACCAGCAGAGGACAGGGGCAGGGGGAGCAGTACTTC; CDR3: CATSRGQGQGEQYF
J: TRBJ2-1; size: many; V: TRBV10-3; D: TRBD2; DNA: TGTGCCATCAGTGAGACTAGCGGCAATGAGCAGTTCTTC; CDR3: CAISETSGNEQFF
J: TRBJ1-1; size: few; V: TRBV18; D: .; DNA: TGTGCCAGCTCAGAGTATTTGCAGCTGGCTGAAGCTTTCTTT; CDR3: CASSEYLQLAEAFF
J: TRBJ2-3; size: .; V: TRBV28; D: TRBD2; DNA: TGTGCCAGCAGTCCGACGGGACTAGGGGTAACAGATACGCAGTATTTT; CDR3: CASSPTGLGVTDTQYF
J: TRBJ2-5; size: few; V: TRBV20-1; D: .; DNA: TGCAGTGCAATCCAACCGAGAACACAGGAGACCCAGTACTTC; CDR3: CSAIQPRTQETQYF
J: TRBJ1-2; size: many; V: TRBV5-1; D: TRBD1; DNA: TGCGCCAGCAGCCCCACCTGGACAGGGCTCGGCTACACCTTC; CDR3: CASSPTWTGLGYTF
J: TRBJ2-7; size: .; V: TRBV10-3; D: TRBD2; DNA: TGTGCCATCAGTGAGTCCCTAGCGGGGGAGCAGTACTTC; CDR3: CAISESLAGEQYF
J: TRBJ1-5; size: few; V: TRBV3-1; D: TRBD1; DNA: TGTGCCAGCAGCCAAGATTTAGGGGGCGGTCAGCCCCAGCATTTT; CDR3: CASSQDLGGGQPQHF
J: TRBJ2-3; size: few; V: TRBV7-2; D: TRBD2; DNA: TGTGCCAGCAGCTTAGTCCGGGCGGGAGAGCGCACAGATACGCAGTATTTT; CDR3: CASSLVRAGERTDTQYF
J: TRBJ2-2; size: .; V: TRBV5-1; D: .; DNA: TGCGCCAGCAGGAAGTCGGACACCGGGGAGCTGTTTTTT; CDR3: CASRKSDTGELFF
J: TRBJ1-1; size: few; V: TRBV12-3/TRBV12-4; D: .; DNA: TGTGCCAGCAGTTCCGGGACCTGGGTTGGGGCTTTCTTT; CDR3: CASSSGTWVGAFF
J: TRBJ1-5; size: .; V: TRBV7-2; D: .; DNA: TGTGCCAGCAGCTCGTCCGGGGGTAATCAGCCCCAGCATTTT; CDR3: CASSSSGGNQPQHF
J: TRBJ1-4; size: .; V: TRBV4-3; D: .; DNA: TGCGCCAGCAGCCGTTCCCCGGTCTCGGGTGAAAAACTGTTTTTT; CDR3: CASSRSPVSGEKLFF
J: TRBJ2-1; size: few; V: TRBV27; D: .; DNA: TGTGCCAGCAGCCGGGGGCGGGAAGGCGTGAGGAATGAGCAGTTCTTC; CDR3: CASSRGREGVRNEQFF
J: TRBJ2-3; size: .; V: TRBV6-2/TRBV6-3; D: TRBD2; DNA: TGTGCCAGCAGACCAGCGGGGGGGCTAACAGATACGCAGTATTTT; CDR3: CASRPAGGLTDTQYF
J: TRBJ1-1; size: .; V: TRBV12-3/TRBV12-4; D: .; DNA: TGTGCCAGCAGTTTAAAAGATCCGTCTGAAGCTTTCTTT; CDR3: CASSLKDPSEAFF
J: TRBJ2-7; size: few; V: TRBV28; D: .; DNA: TGTGCCAGTAGTATGGAGGACGGGAGCTCCTACGAGCAGTACTTC; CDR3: CASSMEDGSSYEQYF
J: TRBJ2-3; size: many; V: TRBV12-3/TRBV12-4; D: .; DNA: TGTGCCAGCAGCTTAGGCGGCTACACAGATACGCAGTATTTT; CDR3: CASSLGGYTDTQYF
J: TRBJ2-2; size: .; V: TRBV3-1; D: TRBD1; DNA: TGTGCCAGCAGCCAAGATCGGGACAGCCCTATGACCAGGGAGCTGTTTTTT; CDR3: CASSQDRDSPMTRELFF
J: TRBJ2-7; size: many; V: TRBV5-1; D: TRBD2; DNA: TGCGCCAGCAGCATGAATGCCGGGACTAGCGGGACCCTCTACGAGCAGTACTTC; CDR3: CASSMNAGTSGTLYEQYF
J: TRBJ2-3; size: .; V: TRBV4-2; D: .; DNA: TGTGCCAGCAGCCAACGGTCGACTAGTCCCCCAGATACGCAGTATTTT; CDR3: CASSQRSTSPPDTQYF
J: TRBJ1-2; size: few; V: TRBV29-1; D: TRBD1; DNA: TGCAGCGTACATAGCGGGTTGACAGGGGCGACCGCTTGGGGCTACACCTTC; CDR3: CSVHSGLTGATAWGYTF
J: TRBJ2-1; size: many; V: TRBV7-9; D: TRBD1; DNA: TGTGCCAGCAGCCCCTGGTTGACAGGGGGCCCCAATGAGCAGTTCTTC; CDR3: CASSPWLTGGPNEQFF
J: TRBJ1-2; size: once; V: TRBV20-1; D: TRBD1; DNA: TGCAGCGCTAACCCGGACAGGATGTCCGGACGGGGCTATGGCTACACCTTC; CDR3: CSANPDRMSGRGYGYTF
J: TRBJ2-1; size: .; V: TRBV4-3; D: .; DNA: TGCGCCAGCAGCCAAGATACGGCTACAAATGACCAGTTCTTC; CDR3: CASSQDTATNDQFF
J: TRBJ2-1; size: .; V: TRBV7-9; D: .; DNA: TGTGCCAGCGGGAAAGGGGGTGGGAATGAGCAGTTCTTC; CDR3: CASGKGGGNEQFF
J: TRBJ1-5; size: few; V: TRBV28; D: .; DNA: TGTGCCAGCAGCCCAGGGGTCAATCAGCCCCAGCATTTT; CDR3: CASSPGVNQPQHF
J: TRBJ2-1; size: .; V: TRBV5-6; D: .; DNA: TGTGCCAGCAGCTCCTTCCCCCCCGATTACAATGAGCAGTTCTTC; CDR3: CASSSFPPDYNEQFF
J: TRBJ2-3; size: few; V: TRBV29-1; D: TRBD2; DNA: TGCAGCGTTGGAATAGCGGGGGGAGGGGATACGCAGTATTTT; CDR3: CSVGIAGGGDTQYF
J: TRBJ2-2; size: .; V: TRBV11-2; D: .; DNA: TGTGCCAGCAGCTTAGGGGGAGTCGACTCCGGGGAGCTGTTTTTT; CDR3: CASSLGGVDSGELFF
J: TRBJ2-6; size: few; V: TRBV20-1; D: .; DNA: TGCAGTGCTAGGAGTAGACAGGACGTAGGGGCCAACGTCCTGACTTTC; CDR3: CSARSRQDVGANVLTF
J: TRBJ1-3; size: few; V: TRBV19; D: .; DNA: TGTGCCACCGCAGAGGAACCTGGCTCTGGAAACACCATATATTTT; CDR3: CATAEEPGSGNTIYF
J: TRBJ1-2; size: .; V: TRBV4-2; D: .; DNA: TGTGCCAGCAGCCAAGATCGAAGTGACAGGCAGAGTACCTTC; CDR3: CASSQDRSDRQSTF
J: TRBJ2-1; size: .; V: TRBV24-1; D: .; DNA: TGTGCCACCAGTGATTCCCTAAGCTCCTACAATGAGCAGTTCTTC; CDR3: CATSDSLSSYNEQFF
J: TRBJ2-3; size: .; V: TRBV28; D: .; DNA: TGTGCCAGCAGTTTAAGCCCCTCTTACGGCACAGATACGCAGTATTTT; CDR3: CASSLSPSYGTDTQYF
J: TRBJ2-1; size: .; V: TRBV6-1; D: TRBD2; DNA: TGTGCCAGCAGTGCTGAGCGGGGGCCGGGGAATGAGCAGTTCTTC; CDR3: CASSAERGPGNEQFF
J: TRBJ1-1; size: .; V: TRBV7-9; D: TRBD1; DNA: TGTGCCAGCAGCTTAGCGCCAGGACAGGGGAACACTGAAGCTTTCTTT; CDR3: CASSLAPGQGNTEAFF
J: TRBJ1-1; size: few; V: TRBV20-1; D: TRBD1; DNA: TGCAGTGCTAGGCCGGACAGGAACTTCTTGAACACTGAAGCTTTCTTT; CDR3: CSARPDRNFLNTEAFF